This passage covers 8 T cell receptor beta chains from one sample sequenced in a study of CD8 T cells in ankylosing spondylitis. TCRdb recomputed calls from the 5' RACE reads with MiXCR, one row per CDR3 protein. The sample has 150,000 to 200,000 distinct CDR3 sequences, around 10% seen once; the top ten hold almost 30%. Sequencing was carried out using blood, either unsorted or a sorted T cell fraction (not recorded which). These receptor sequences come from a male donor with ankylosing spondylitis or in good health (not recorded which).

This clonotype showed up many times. The CDR3 region is CASSSARQWQPQHF. The CDR3 DNA follows: TGTGCCAGCAGTTCCGCCCGGCAGTGGCAGCCCCAGCATTTT. The rearrangement uses TRBV28 and TRBJ1-5, with unresolved D. The V gene lost 4 bases and the J gene lost 7 bases, with 14 bases spanning the gap. Germline V gene data show CDR1 as MDHEN and CDR2 as SYDVKM. The CDR3 totals 14 residues.

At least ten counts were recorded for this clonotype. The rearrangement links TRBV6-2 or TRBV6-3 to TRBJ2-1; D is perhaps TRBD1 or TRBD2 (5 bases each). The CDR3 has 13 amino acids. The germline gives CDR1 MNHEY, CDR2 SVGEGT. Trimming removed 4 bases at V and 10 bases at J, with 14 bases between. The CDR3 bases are TGTGCCAGCAGTTTCGGGGTTCCAGGGGAGCAGTTCTTC. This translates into CASSFGVPGEQFF.

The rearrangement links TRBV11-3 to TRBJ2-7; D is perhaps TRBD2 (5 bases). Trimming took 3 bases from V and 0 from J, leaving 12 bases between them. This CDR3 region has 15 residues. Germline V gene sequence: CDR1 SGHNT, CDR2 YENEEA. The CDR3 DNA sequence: TGTGCCAGCAGCTTGACTACGGGCCTCTCCTACGAGCAGTACTTC. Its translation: CASSLTTGLSYEQYF.

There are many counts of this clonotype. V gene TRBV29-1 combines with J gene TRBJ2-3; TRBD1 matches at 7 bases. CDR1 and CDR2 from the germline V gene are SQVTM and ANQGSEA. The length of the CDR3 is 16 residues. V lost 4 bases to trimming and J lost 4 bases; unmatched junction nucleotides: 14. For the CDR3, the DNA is TGCAGCGTTGCCCGATCTCGACAGGGAATAGCAGATACGCAGTATTTT. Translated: CSVARSRQGIADTQYF.

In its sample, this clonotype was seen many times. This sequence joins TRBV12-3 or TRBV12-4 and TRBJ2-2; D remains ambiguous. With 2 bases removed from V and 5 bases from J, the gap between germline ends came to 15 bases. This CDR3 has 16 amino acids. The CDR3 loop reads CASSLFRNGVTGELFF. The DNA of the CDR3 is TGTGCCAGCAGTTTATTCCGGAACGGAGTGACCGGGGAGCTGTTTTTT.

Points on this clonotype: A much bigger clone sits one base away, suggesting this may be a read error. This chain's CDR3 is CTSSLGRFSGANVLTF. CDR3 in DNA: TGTACCAGCAGCTTAGGACGGTTCTCTGGGGCCAACGTCCTGACTTTC. This chain connects TRBV7-6 to TRBJ2-6; D call uncertain. The germline V gene has CDR1 SGHVS and CDR2 FNYEAQ. CDR3 length: 16 residues.

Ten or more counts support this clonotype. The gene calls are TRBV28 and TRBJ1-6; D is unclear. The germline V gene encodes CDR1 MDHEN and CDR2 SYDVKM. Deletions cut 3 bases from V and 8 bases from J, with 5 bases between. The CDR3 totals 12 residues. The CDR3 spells CASSFPYSPLHF. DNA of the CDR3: TGTGCCAGCAGTTTTCCCTATTCACCCCTCCACTTT.

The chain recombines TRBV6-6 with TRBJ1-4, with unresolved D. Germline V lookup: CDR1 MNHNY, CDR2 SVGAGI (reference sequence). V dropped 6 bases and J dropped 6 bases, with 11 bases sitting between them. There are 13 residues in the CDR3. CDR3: CASRLGLDEKLFF. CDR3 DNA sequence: TGTGCCAGCAGACTTGGACTTGATGAAAAACTGTTTTTT.